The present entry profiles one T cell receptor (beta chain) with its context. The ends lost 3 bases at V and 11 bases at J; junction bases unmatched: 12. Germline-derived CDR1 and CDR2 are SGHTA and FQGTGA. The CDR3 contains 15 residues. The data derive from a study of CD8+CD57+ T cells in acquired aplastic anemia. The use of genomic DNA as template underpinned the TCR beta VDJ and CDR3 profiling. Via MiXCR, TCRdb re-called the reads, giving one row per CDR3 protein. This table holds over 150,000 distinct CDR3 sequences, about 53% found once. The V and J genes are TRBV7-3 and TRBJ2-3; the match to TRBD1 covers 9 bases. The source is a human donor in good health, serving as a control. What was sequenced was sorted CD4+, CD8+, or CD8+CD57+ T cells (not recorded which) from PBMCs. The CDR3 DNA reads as TGTGCCAGCAGCTTGACCGGGACAGGGAACAATGAGCAGTATTTT. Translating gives CASSLTGTGNNEQYF. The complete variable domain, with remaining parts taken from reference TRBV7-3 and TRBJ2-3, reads GAGVSQTPSNKVTEKGKYVELRCDPISGHTALYWYRQSLGQGPEFLIYFQGTGAADDSGLPNDRFFAVRPEGSVSTLKIQRTERGDSAVYLCASSLTGTGNNEQYFGPGTRLTVL.